Below are 23 T cell receptor beta chains sequenced from a single sample in a study of blood T cell repertoires in COVID-19. The data were produced by immunoSEQ multiplex PCR, yet TCRdb's version contains in-frame clones alone and is incomplete. The repertoire has some 290,000 clones, around four fifths of them found once; the top ten carry 4.6%. Source material: peripheral blood. These receptors were obtained from a man aged 60 to 75 who had recovered from COVID-19.

The chain joins TRBV30 to TRBJ1-1; D possibly corresponds to TRBD1 (6 bases). The germline V gene has CDR1 GTSNPN and CDR2 SVGIG (reference sequence). V lost 8 bases, J lost 1 base, and 20 bases lay in between. The CDR3 has 15 amino acids. CDR3 protein: CATRKRGGANTEAFF. The CDR3 DNA reads as TGTGCCACCCGCAAACGGGGGGGGGCGAACACTGAAGCTTTCTTT.

The V and J genes are TRBV14 and TRBJ2-5, with D perhaps matching TRBD2 (7 bases). Trimming removed 1 base at V and 2 bases at J, with 14 bases between. The CDR3 has 16 residues. CDR1 and CDR2 from the germline V gene are SGHDN and FVKESK. This CDR3 is CASSQAGRGAQETQYF. CDR3 nucleotides: TGTGCCAGCAGCCAAGCCGGACGGGGGGCACAAGAGACCCAGTACTTC.

This chain connects TRBV5-6 to TRBJ2-4; D call uncertain. Germline V gives CDR1 SGHDT, CDR2 YYEEEE. The CDR3 totals 14 residues. The V end lost 0 bases, the J end lost 6 bases, and 10 bases lay between the germline ends. The CDR3 loop reads CASSLGLPPNIQYF. The CDR3 DNA is TGTGCCAGCAGCTTGGGTCTTCCCCCAAACATTCAGTACTTC.

This clone is a singleton in its sample. The chain joins TRBV5-6 to TRBJ2-7; D possibly corresponds to TRBD2 (5 bases). In germline, CDR1 is SGHDT, CDR2 YYEEEE. This CDR3 is 13 amino acids long. The V gene lost 0 bases and the J gene lost 3 bases, with 7 bases spanning the gap. CDR3 sequence: CASSLAGIYEQYF. CDR3 in DNA: TGTGCCAGCAGCTTGGCGGGGATCTACGAGCAGTACTTC.

This clone came up a few times. V and J are TRBV5-1 and TRBJ2-5; TRBD1 agrees at 7 bases. The CDR3 loop spans 14 amino acids. From germline, CDR1 is SGHRS and CDR2 YFSETQ. Losses at the gene ends were 2 bases for V and 5 bases for J; bases not matched to a gene: 6. As DNA, the CDR3 is TGCGCCAGCAGCTTCACAGGGGCGGGCGAGACCCAGTACTTC. Its translation is CASSFTGAGETQYF.

The chain uses TRBV28 and TRBJ1-1, with TRBD1 as a possible D gene (5 bases). The V gene's germline CDR1 is MDHEN and CDR2 SYDVKM. The CDR3 extends over 15 amino acids. The V and J ends lost 6 bases and 1 base respectively, with 15 bases between them. As DNA, the CDR3 is TGTGCCAGCAGACGAAGCTCGGGGGGGAACACTGAAGCTTTCTTT. Encoded protein: CASRRSSGGNTEAFF.

J is TRBJ2-7 and V is TRBV20-1; D not certain. The CDR3 sequence is 11 residues long. The germline V gene encodes CDR1 DFQATT and CDR2 SNEGSKA (reference sequence). V dropped 3 bases and J dropped 6 bases, with 9 bases sitting between them. The CDR3 region is CSASLVGEQYF. CDR3 nucleotide sequence: TGCAGTGCTAGTCTAGTTGGCGAGCAGTACTTC.

V usage is TRBV11-3 and J usage is TRBJ2-5, with 8 bases identical to TRBD2. Per germline, CDR1 SGHNT and CDR2 YENEEA. V was pared by 0 bases and J by 5 bases, with 2 bases of the junction left unmatched. This CDR3 is 14 amino acids long. The chain's CDR3 is CASSLDGTSETQYF. Written as DNA, the CDR3 is TGTGCCAGCAGCTTAGATGGGACTAGTGAGACCCAGTACTTC.

The chain couples TRBV10-2 to TRBJ2-7; 13 bases are shared with TRBD2. The V segment lost 6 bases and the J segment 4 bases; nucleotides outside the gene matches: 12. There are 17 residues in the CDR3. Germline CDR1 and CDR2: WSHSY and SAAADI. This CDR3 reads CASSMILRTSGSYEQYF. CDR3 nucleotide sequence: TGCGCCAGCAGCATGATTCTCCGGACTAGCGGGAGTTACGAGCAGTACTTC.

The chain is built from TRBV13 and TRBJ2-1, with 10 bases matching TRBD2. V shed 4 bases, J shed 1 base, and the junction held 10 bases outside the gene matches. The CDR3 loop spans 18 amino acids. CDR1 and CDR2 from the germline V gene are PRHDT and FYEKMQ (reference sequence). The CDR3 loop reads CASSSEQREGLSYNEQFF. Written as DNA, the CDR3 is TGTGCCAGCAGCTCAGAGCAGCGGGAGGGCCTGTCCTACAATGAGCAGTTCTTC.

This rearrangement joins TRBV7-5 to TRBJ1-6; the D call TRBD1 from the table was never checked on the DNA. TRBV7-5 is a listed pseudogene. This CDR3 is 16 amino acids long. As DNA, the CDR3 is TGTGTCAGAAGCTCACCACCGGGACAGGATAATTCACCCCTCCACTTT. It codes for CVRSSPPGQDNSPLHF.

The rearrangement joins TRBV24-1 to TRBJ2-3; maybe TRBD2 (6 bases). From germline, CDR1 is KGHDR and CDR2 SFDVKD. This CDR3 has 14 amino acids. The germline V and J ends were trimmed by 0 bases and 3 bases, with 6 bases remaining between them. CDR3 amino acids: CATSDLGGTDTQYF. CDR3 sequence (DNA): TGTGCCACCAGTGATTTGGGGGGGACAGATACGCAGTATTTT.

The gene calls are TRBV7-3 and TRBJ2-3, with 11 bases that match TRBD2. Unmatched junction bases numbered 4, after V lost 5 bases and J lost 0 bases. This CDR3 spans 16 amino acids. Germline CDR1 is SGHTA and CDR2 is FQGTGA. CDR3 residues: CASSTASGGSTDTQYF. The CDR3, as DNA: TGTGCCAGCAGCACAGCTAGCGGGGGGAGCACAGATACGCAGTATTTT.

The rearrangement joins TRBV5-4 to TRBJ2-3, with TRBD2 matching over 9 bases. V dropped 4 bases and J dropped 2; count of bases not matched to a gene: 5. Germline V gives CDR1 SGHNT, CDR2 YYREEE (reference sequence). The CDR3 has 15 residues. CDR3: CASSPTSGPTDTQYF. For the CDR3, the DNA is TGTGCCAGCAGCCCAACTAGCGGGCCCACAGATACGCAGTATTTT.

The V and J genes are TRBV3-1 (or the pseudogene TRBV3-2) and TRBJ1-3; maybe TRBD1 (6 bases). CDR1 is LGHDT and CDR2 is YNNKEL in the germline V gene (reference sequence). Trimming took 4 bases from V and 1 from J, leaving 8 bases between them. This CDR3 is built from 14 residues. The CDR3 here is CASSPTGSGNTIYF. CDR3 DNA sequence: TGTGCCAGCAGCCCGACAGGATCTGGAAACACCATATATTTT.

The J gene is TRBJ2-7, the V gene TRBV5-5; 8 bases match TRBD1. Germline-derived CDR1 and CDR2 are SGHKS and YYEKEE (reference sequence). This CDR3 region has 14 residues. V shed 7 bases, J shed 1 base, and the junction held 7 bases outside the gene matches. For the CDR3, the DNA is TGTGCCAGCTATAGACAGGGGCAGTCCTACGAGCAGTACTTC. This encodes CASYRQGQSYEQYF.

The chain combines TRBV5-1 with TRBJ1-2, with 7 bases identical to TRBD1. CDR3 length equals 12 residues. Losses at the gene ends were 8 bases for V and 2 bases for J; bases not matched to a gene: 3. Germline CDR1 is SGHRS and CDR2 is YFSETQ. The CDR3 sequence: CASTRGNYGYTF. The CDR3 nucleotides read TGCGCCAGTACCAGGGGGAACTATGGCTACACCTTC. The complete variable domain, with remaining parts taken from reference TRBV5-1 and TRBJ1-2, reads KAGVTQTPRYLIKTRGQQVTLSCSPISGHRSVSWYQQTPGQGLQFLFEYFSETQRNKGNFPGRFSGRQFSNSRSEMNVSTLELGDSALYLCASTRGNYGYTFGSGTRLTVV.

The chain links TRBV5-8 to TRBJ1-3; no clear D gene. The V end lost 0 bases, the J end lost 3 bases, and 4 bases lay between the germline ends. The CDR3 covers 13 residues. CDR1 is SGHTS and CDR2 is YDEGEE in the germline V gene. CDR3 DNA sequence: TGTGCCAGCAGCTTGGGGCTTGGAAACACCATATATTTT. As protein: CASSLGLGNTIYF. Full variable domain (rest looked up from reference TRBV5-8 and TRBJ1-3): EAGVTQSPTHLIKTRGQQATLRCSPISGHTSVYWYQQALGLGLQFLLWYDEGEERNRGNFPPRFSGRQFPNYSSELNVNALELEDSALYLCASSLGLGNTIYFGEGSWLTVV.

The chain joins TRBV21-1 to TRBJ1-5; the DNA was not compared with TRBD1, the D call given in the table. TRBV21-1 is listed as a pseudogene. The CDR3 is made up of 15 amino acids. The CDR3 region has the DNA TGTGCCAGCAGCTTCCCCCCCCCAGGGAATCAGCCCCAGCATTTT. Its translation: CASSFPPPGNQPQHF.

The chain joins TRBV11-3 to TRBJ1-1, with D possibly TRBD1 on 6 matching bases. The CDR3 length is 13 residues. From germline, CDR1 is SGHNT and CDR2 YENEEA. V lost 5 bases, J lost 4 bases, and 11 bases lay in between. CDR3 in DNA: TGTGCCAGCAGCCAGGGGACGAGCACTGAAGCTTTCTTT. Its protein product is CASSQGTSTEAFF.

This sequence joins TRBV5-1 and TRBJ2-1; D is perhaps TRBD2 (7 bases). Germline V gene data show CDR1 as SGHRS and CDR2 as YFSETQ. This CDR3 comprises 15 residues. With 3 bases removed from V and 0 bases from J, the gap between germline ends came to 10 bases. CDR3 in DNA: TGCGCCAGCAGCTGGGAGGGGGGCTCCTACAATGAGCAGTTCTTC. This gives the protein CASSWEGGSYNEQFF. The full variable domain, completed using reference TRBV5-1 and TRBJ2-1, is KAGVTQTPRYLIKTRGQQVTLSCSPISGHRSVSWYQQTPGQGLQFLFEYFSETQRNKGNFPGRFSGRQFSNSRSEMNVSTLELGDSALYLCASSWEGGSYNEQFFGPGTRLTVL.

This chain links TRBV7-2 with TRBJ1-1, with a weak D call TRBD1 (6 bases). The CDR3 extends over 15 amino acids. Germline loops: CDR1 SGHTA, CDR2 FQGNSA. With 0 bases removed from V and 1 base from J, the gap between germline ends came to 9 bases. This CDR3 reads CASSLADRRNTEAFF. The CDR3 nucleotides are TGTGCCAGCAGCTTAGCCGACAGGCGGAACACTGAAGCTTTCTTT.

The chain carries TRBV28 and TRBJ2-2; D call uncertain. V lost 7 bases and J 4 bases, leaving 7 bases between the germline ends. CDR3 length: 12 residues. Germline CDR1 and CDR2: MDHEN and SYDVKM. The CDR3 loop is CASTRPTGELFF. CDR3 coding DNA: TGTGCCAGCACTAGGCCCACCGGGGAGCTGTTTTTT.